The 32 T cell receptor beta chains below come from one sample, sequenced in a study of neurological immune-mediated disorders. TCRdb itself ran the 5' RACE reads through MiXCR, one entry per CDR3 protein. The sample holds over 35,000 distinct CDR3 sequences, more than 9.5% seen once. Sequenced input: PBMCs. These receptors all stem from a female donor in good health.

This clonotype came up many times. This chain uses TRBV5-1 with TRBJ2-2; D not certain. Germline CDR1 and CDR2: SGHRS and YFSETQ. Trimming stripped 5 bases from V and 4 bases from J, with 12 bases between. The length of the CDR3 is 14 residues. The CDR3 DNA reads TGCGCCAGCAGTGGCAGCTTCACCACCGGGGAGCTGTTTTTT. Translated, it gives CASSGSFTTGELFF.

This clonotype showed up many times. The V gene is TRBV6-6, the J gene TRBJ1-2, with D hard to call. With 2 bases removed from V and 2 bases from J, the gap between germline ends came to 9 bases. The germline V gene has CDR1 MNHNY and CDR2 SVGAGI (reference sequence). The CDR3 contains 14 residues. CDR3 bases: TGTGCCAGCAGTTACCTGGACGGCAACTATGGCTACACCTTC. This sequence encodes CASSYLDGNYGYTF.

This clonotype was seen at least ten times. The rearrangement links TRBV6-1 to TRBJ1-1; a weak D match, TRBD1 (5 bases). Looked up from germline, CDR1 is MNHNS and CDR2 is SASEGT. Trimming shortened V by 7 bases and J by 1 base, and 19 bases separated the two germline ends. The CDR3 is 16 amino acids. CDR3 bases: TGTGCCAGCACCCAGGAGCCGGGACTTTCGAACACTGAAGCTTTCTTT. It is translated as CASTQEPGLSNTEAFF.

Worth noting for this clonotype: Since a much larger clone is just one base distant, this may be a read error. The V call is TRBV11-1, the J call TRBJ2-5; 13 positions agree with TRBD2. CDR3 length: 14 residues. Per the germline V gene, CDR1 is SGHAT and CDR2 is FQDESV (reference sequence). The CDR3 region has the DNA TGTGCCAGCCGGACTAGCGGGAGCCGCGAGACCCTGTACTTC. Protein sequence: CASRTSGSRETLYF.

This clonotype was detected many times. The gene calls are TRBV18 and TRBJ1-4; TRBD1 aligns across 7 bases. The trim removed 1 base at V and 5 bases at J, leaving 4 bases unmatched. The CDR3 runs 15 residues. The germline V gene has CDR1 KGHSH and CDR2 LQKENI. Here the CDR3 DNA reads TGTGCCAGCTCACCACTAGACAGGGCGAATGAAAAACTGTTTTTT. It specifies CASSPLDRANEKLFF.

In DNA form, the CDR3 reads TGCAGTGCTAGAGTAACCGGACTAGCCTCAGTTGAGACCCAGTACTTC. It specifies CSARVTGLASVETQYF. The rearrangement links TRBV20-1 to TRBJ2-5; TRBD2 matches at 8 bases. The ends lost 1 base at V and 5 bases at J; junction bases unmatched: 12. Germline-derived CDR1 and CDR2 are DFQATT and SNEGSKA (reference sequence). The CDR3 has 16 residues.

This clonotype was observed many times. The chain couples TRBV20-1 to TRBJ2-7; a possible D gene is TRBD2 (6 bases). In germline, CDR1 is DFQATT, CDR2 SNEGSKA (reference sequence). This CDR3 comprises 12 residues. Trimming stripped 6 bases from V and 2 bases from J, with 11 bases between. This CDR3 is CSASGEAYEQYF. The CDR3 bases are TGCAGTGCCTCGGGGGAAGCCTACGAGCAGTACTTC.

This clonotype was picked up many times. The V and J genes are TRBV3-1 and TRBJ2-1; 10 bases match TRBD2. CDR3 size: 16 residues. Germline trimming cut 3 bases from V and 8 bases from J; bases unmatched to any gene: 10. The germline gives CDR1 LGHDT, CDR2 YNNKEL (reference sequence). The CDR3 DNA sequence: TGTGCCAGCAGCCAGGAGACTAGCGGGTATTTCCATGAGCAGTTCTTC. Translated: CASSQETSGYFHEQFF.

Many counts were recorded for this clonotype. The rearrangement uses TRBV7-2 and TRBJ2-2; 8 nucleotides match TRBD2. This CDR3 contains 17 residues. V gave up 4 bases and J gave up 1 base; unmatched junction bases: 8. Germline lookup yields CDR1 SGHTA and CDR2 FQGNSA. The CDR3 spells CASSSRPAGGNTGELFF. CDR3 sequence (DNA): TGTGCCAGCAGCTCGCGGCCGGCGGGGGGGAACACCGGGGAGCTGTTTTTT.

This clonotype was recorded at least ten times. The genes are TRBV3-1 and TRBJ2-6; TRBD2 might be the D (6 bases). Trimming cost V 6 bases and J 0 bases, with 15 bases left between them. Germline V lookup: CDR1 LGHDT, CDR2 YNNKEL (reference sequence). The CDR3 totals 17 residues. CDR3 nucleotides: TGTGCCAGCAGTCCCTTGGGGGGTGGCTCTGGGGCCAACGTCCTGACTTTC. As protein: CASSPLGGGSGANVLTF.

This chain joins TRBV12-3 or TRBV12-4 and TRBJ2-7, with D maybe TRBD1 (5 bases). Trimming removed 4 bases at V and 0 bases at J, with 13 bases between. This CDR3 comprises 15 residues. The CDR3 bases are TGTGCCAGCAGTTACCCAGGGAAGTTCTCCTACGAGCAGTACTTC. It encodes CASSYPGKFSYEQYF.

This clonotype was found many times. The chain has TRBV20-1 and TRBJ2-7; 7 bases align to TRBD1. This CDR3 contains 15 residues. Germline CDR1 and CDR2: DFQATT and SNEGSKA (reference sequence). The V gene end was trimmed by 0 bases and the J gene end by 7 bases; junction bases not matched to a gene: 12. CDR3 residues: CSARESQGVSWEQYF. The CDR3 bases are TGCAGTGCTAGAGAGTCGCAGGGGGTATCGTGGGAGCAGTACTTC.

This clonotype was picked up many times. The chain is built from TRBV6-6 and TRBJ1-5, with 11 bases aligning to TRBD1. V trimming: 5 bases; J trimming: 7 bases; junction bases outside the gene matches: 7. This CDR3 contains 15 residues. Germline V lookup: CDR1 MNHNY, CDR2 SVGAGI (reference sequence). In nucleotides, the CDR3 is TGTGCCAGCAGTCCGCCCGGGACAGGGGGACAGCCCCAGCATTTT. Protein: CASSPPGTGGQPQHF.

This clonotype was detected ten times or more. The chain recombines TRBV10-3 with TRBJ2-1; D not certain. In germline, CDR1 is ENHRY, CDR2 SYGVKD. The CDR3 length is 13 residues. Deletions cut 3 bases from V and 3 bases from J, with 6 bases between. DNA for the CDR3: TGTGCCATCAGTGAAAGGGACTACAATGAGCAGTTCTTC. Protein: CAISERDYNEQFF.

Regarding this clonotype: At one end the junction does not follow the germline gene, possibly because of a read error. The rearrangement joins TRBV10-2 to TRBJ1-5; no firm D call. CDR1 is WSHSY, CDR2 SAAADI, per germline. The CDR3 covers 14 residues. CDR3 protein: CASSEVNGNQTQNF. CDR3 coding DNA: TGCGCCAGCAGTGAAGTTAATGGCAATCAGACCCAGAATTTT.

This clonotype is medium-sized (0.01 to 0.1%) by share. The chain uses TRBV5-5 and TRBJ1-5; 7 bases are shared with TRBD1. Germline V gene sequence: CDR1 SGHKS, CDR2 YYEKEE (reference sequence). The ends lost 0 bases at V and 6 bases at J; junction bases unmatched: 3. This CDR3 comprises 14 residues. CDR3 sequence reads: CASSLVGGRQPQHF. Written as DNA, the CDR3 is TGTGCCAGCAGCTTGGTAGGGGGCCGTCAGCCCCAGCATTTT.

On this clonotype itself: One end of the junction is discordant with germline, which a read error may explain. The CDR3: CASSLSRYNEQFF. The CDR3 region has the DNA TGTGCTAGCAGCTTATCTAGGTACAATGAGCAGTTCTTC. The chain carries TRBV7-7 and TRBJ2-1; unclear D gene. This CDR3 has 13 amino acids. Germline V CDR1 and CDR2: SSHAT, FNYEAQ (reference sequence).

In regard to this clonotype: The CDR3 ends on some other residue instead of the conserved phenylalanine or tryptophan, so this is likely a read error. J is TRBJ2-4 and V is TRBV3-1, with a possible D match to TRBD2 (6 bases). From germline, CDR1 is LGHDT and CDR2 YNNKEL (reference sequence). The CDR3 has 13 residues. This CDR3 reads CASSLEGKNIQYY. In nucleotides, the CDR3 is TGTGCTAGCAGCTTGGAGGGCAAAAACATTCAGTACTAC.

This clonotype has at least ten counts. As DNA, the CDR3 is TGTGCCATCAGAGACTACTCTGGGGCCAACGTCCTGACTTTC. Translation gives CAIRDYSGANVLTF. This rearrangement joins TRBV10-3 to TRBJ2-6; D may be TRBD2 (5 bases). This CDR3 region has 14 residues. CDR1 ENHRY and CDR2 SYGVKD come from the germline V gene. Trimming removed 6 bases at V and 0 bases at J, with 6 bases between.

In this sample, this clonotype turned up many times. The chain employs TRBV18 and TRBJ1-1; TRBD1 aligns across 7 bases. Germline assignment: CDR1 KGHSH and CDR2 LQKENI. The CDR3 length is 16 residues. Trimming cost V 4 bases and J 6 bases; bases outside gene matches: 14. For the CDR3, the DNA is TGTGCCAGCTCACTTCAGACGGACAGGCGGTCGGCTGAAGCTTTCTTT. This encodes CASSLQTDRRSAEAFF.

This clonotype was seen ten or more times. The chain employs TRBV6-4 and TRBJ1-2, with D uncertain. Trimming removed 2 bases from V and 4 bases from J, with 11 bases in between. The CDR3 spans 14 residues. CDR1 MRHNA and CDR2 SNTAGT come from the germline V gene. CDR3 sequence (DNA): TGTGCCAGCAGTGACCGGCCAGGACGCTATGGCTACACCTTC. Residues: CASSDRPGRYGYTF.

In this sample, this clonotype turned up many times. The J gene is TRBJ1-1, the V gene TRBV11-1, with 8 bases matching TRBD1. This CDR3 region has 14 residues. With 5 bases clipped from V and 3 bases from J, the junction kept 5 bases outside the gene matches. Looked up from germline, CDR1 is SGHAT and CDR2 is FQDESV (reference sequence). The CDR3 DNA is TGTGCCAGCAGCAAATTACAGGGGGACACTGAAGCTTTCTTT. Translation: CASSKLQGDTEAFF.

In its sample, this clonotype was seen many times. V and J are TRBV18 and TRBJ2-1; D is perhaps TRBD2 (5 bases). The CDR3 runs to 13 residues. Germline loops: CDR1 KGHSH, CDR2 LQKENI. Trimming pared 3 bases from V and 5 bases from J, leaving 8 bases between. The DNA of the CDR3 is TGTGCCAGCTCACCCGGACTGAACAATGAGCAGTTCTTC. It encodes CASSPGLNNEQFF.

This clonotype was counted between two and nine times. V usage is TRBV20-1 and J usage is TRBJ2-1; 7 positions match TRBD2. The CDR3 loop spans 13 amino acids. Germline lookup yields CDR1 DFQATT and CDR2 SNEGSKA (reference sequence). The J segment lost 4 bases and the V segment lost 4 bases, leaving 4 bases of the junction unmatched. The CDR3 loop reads CSAMAGAYNEQFF. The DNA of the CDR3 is TGCAGTGCTATGGCGGGAGCATACAATGAGCAGTTCTTC.

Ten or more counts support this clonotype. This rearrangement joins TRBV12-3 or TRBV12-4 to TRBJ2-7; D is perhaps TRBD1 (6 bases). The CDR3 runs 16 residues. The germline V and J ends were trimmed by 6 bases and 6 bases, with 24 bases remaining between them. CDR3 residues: CASSLPRGVGAGEQYF. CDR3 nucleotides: TGTGCCAGCAGCCTTCCCAGGGGAGTGGGTGCCGGCGAGCAGTACTTC.

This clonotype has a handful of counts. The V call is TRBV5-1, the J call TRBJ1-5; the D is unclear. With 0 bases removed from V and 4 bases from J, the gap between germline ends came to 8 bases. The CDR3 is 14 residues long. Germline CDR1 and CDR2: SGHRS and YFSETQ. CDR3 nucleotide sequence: TGCGCCAGCAGCTTGGCCGGAGGTAATCAGCCCCAGCATTTT. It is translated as CASSLAGGNQPQHF.

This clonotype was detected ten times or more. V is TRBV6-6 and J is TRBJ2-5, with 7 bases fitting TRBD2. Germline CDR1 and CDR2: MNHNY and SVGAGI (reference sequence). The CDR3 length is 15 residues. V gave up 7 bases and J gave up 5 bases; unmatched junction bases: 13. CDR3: CASTTERGPGETQYF. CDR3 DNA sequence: TGTGCCAGCACTACGGAGCGGGGCCCCGGTGAGACCCAGTACTTC.

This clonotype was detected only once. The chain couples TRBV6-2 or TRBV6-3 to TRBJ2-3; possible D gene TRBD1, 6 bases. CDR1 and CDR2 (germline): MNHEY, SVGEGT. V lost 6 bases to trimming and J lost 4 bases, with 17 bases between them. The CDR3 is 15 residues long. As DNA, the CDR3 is TGTGCCAGCAGGTGGCGTGAAGGGGGATCAGATACGCAGTATTTT. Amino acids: CASRWREGGSDTQYF.

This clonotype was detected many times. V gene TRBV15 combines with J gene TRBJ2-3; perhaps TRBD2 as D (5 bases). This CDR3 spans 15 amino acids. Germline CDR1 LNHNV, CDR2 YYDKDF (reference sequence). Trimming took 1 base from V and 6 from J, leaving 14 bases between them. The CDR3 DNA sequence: TGTGCCACCAGCAGAGGGCCGGGGTCGGAGGATACGCAGTATTTT. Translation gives CATSRGPGSEDTQYF.

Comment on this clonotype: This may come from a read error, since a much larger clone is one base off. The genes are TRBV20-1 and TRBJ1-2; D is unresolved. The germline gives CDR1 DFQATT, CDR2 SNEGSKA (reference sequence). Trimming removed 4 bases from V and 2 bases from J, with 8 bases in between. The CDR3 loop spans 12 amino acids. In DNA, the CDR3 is TGCAGTGCTAAGGTCAGCAACTATGGCTACACCTTC. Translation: CSAKVSNYGYTF.

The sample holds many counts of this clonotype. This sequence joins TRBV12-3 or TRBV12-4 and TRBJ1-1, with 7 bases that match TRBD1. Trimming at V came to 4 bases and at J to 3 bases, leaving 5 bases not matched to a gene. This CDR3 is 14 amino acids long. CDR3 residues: CASSYRGFDTEAFF. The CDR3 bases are TGTGCCAGCAGTTACAGGGGTTTTGACACTGAAGCTTTCTTT.

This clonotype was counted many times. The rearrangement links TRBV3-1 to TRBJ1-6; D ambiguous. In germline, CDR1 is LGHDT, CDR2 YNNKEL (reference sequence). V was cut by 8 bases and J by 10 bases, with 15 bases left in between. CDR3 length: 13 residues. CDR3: CASSHAGYSPLHF. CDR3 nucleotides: TGTGCCAGCTCCCATGCAGGCTACTCACCCCTCCACTTT.